This T cell receptor (beta chain) was sequenced in a study of STAT3 mutations in large granular lymphocyte leukemia. Overall study findings and caveats: In T-cell large granular lymphocyte leukemia, about half of patients showed multiple immunodominant subclonotypes. In about 30% of the 18 patients, new TCR clonotypes emerged after therapy.

Assay used: immunoSEQ multiplex PCR; TCRdb lists only in-frame clones, some missing. The data show about 20,000 clones, about 90% seen once. As to this clone: Its target is unknown.

CDR3 size: 12 residues. The germline V and J ends were trimmed by 5 bases and 3 bases, with 9 bases remaining between them. Germline V lookup: CDR1 GTSNPN, CDR2 SVGIG (reference sequence). The receptor was isolated from a man in his 60s with T-cell large granular lymphocyte leukemia. Some clones in this sample may be carry-over from other donors' samples. The gene calls are TRBV30 and TRBJ2-3, with D unclear. The specimen sequenced was peripheral blood mononuclear cells. The CDR3 bases are TGTGCCTGGGGACCCCAAACAGATACGCAGTATTTT. Translating gives CAWGPQTDTQYF.